The following is a T cell receptor beta chain sequence with its context. The antigen is unknown. Gene names are the mouse ones. From the germline J gene comes the end of the CDR3, since the read stops 1 residue before it. Time point defined: mouse harvest day 14 after allogeneic transplant. Tail vein injection delivered 10^7 T-cell-depleted bone marrow cells and 10^6 splenic CD5+ T cells. The entry originates in a study of tissue T cells after allogeneic stem cell transplantation. The study, taken as a whole, reports: Sampling depth was limited, and the cohort was small and clinically varied.

CDR3 length equals 15 residues. Germline V gene data show CDR1 as KGHPV and CDR2 as FQNQEV (reference sequence). The ends lost 1 base at V and 4 bases at J; junction bases unmatched: 3. Clones were sequenced by immunoSEQ multiplex PCR, and TCRdb holds only the in-frame ones, with some missing. The sample yields 1,100 to 1,500 clones, 45% to 60% seen once. The sample consisted of liver tissue. The chain carries TRBV26 and TRBJ2-2; TRBD2 matches 7 bases. This sequence originates from a female BALB/c mouse given C57BL/6 T cells with graft-versus-host disease after an allogeneic hematopoietic cell transplant. The covered CDR3 bases are TGTGCCAGCAGTCTGTTGACTGGGAGCACCGGGCAGCTCTAC. Translated: CASSLLTGSTGQLY. From start to end, the CDR3 is CASSLLTGSTGQLYF. The whole variable domain, filled in from reference TRBV26 and TRBJ2-2, reads NSKVIQTPRYLVKGQGQKAKMRCIPEKGHPVVFWYQQNKNNEFKFLINFQNQEVLQQIDMTEKRFSAECPSNSPCSLEIQSSEAGDSALYLCASSLLTGSTGQLYFGEGSKLTVL.